These 18 T cell receptor beta chains share one sample of origin, sequenced in a study of beta chain features in type 1 diabetes. The authors reverse transcribed all of the isolated RNA, so sequencing captured expressed TCRB transcripts. Sequenced by immunoSEQ multiplex PCR; TCRdb stores in-frame clones only, minus some. The sample has roughly 400,000 clones; 8.5% to 10% are singletons. Which antigens these TCRs recognize remains unknown. Regarding the study as a whole: For Type 1 diabetes patients, all four CD4+ subsets carried TCRB CDR3s that were moderately but significantly shorter.

The sequenced material came from central memory CD4+ T cells from blood. All receptors derive from a man younger than 45 with type 1 diabetes.

The chain employs TRBV9 and TRBJ2-7; TRBD2 is a possible D gene (6 bases). V was cut by 0 bases and J by 1 base, with 14 bases left in between. This CDR3 comprises 16 residues. CDR1 and CDR2 from the germline V gene are SGDLS and YYNGEE. The CDR3 here is CASSVGGFGGSYEQYF. In DNA form, the CDR3 reads TGTGCCAGCAGCGTAGGAGGGTTCGGGGGATCCTACGAGCAGTACTTC.

This clone has just a few counts. The chain couples TRBV28 to TRBJ2-7; maybe TRBD1 (6 bases). The CDR3 has 15 amino acids. Germline CDR1 is MDHEN and CDR2 is SYDVKM. V lost 5 bases and J 2 bases, leaving 16 bases between the germline ends. The CDR3 DNA is TGTGCCAGCAGTCCAGGGGTTAGGTTAGCCTACGAGCAGTACTTC. The encoded protein is CASSPGVRLAYEQYF.

The rearrangement uses TRBV2 and TRBJ1-2; the match to TRBD1 covers 8 bases. CDR3 length equals 15 residues. V dropped 0 bases and J dropped 4; count of bases not matched to a gene: 4. Per germline, CDR1 SNHLY and CDR2 FYNNEI. CDR3 region: CASSEAPGGGYGYTF. The CDR3 DNA reads as TGTGCCAGCAGTGAAGCGCCAGGGGGCGGCTATGGCTACACCTTC. Variable domain in full (rest from reference TRBV2 and TRBJ1-2): EPEVTQTPSHQVTQMGQEVILRCVPISNHLYFYWYRQILGQKVEFLVSFYNNEISEKSEIFDDQFSVERPDGSNFTLKIRSTKLEDSAMYFCASSEAPGGGYGYTFGSGTRLTVV.

This clone has just a few counts. The V gene is TRBV28, the J gene TRBJ1-1; maybe TRBD1 (5 bases). Trimming shortened V by 4 bases and J by 10 bases, and 13 bases separated the two germline ends. Germline values: CDR1 MDHEN, CDR2 SYDVKM. CDR3 length equals 12 residues. CDR3 in DNA: TGTGCCAGCAGTTCCAATACTGGGACAGCTTTCTTT. Encoded protein: CASSSNTGTAFF.

This clone appeared a few times. This chain joins TRBV2 and TRBJ1-5, with D maybe TRBD1 (6 bases). The V gene lost 2 bases and the J gene lost 1 base, with 9 bases spanning the gap. CDR3 length: 15 residues. Germline CDR1 SNHLY, CDR2 FYNNEI. The CDR3 is CASSEQGISNQPQHF. CDR3 nucleotide sequence: TGTGCCAGCAGTGAACAGGGGATAAGCAATCAGCCCCAGCATTTT.

The CDR3 reads CASSRTLGWGTYNEQFF. Here the CDR3 DNA reads TGTGCCAGCAGCCGAACTCTGGGCTGGGGGACCTACAATGAGCAGTTCTTC. The chain joins TRBV7-2 to TRBJ2-1, with D perhaps TRBD1 or TRBD2 (5 bases each). V was pared by 5 bases and J by 2 bases, with 19 bases between. From germline, CDR1 is SGHTA and CDR2 FQGNSA. CDR3 length: 17 amino acids.

The CDR3 loop reads CASSYGTVRYEQYF. The CDR3 bases are TGTGCCAGCAGTTACGGGACAGTGCGCTACGAGCAGTACTTC. The V gene is TRBV6-5, the J gene TRBJ2-7; 7 bases are shared with TRBD1. CDR3 size: 14 residues. CDR1 is MNHEY and CDR2 is SVGAGI in the germline V gene. V dropped 2 bases and J dropped 3; count of bases not matched to a gene: 4.

This clone has at least ten counts. The V and J genes are TRBV18 and TRBJ2-1, with a weak D call TRBD2 (6 bases). V lost 3 bases, J lost 3 bases, and 12 bases lay in between. Germline CDR1 reads KGHSH; CDR2 reads LQKENI. The CDR3 totals 15 residues. CDR3 residues: CASSPRVAVYNEQFF. In DNA form, the CDR3 reads TGTGCCAGCTCACCTCGGGTAGCGGTCTACAATGAGCAGTTCTTC.

The chain combines TRBV2 with TRBJ1-5; 9 nucleotides agree with TRBD1. Losses at the gene ends were 2 bases for V and 2 bases for J; bases not matched to a gene: 1. Germline V gene sequence: CDR1 SNHLY, CDR2 FYNNEI. The CDR3 extends over 15 amino acids. CDR3 sequence (DNA): TGTGCCAGCAGTGAAAGGACAGGGGGCAATCAGCCCCAGCATTTT. Protein: CASSERTGGNQPQHF. The whole variable domain, filled in from reference TRBV2 and TRBJ1-5, reads EPEVTQTPSHQVTQMGQEVILRCVPISNHLYFYWYRQILGQKVEFLVSFYNNEISEKSEIFDDQFSVERPDGSNFTLKIRSTKLEDSAMYFCASSERTGGNQPQHFGDGTRLSIL.

This clone was found a few times. This rearrangement joins TRBV13 to TRBJ2-5; D is undetermined. The J call could be wrong; TRBJ2-7 is a better fit for the DNA end. The CDR3 spans 16 residues. Germline-derived CDR1 and CDR2 are PRHDT and FYEKMQ (reference sequence). The DNA for the CDR3 is TGTGCCAGCAGCCCCCCGGTCCCAAGGGCCAACTACGAGCAGTACTTC. Its protein product is CASSPPVPRANYEQYF.

This clone was counted only a few times. A much larger clone differs by one base, so this may be a read error. The DNA for the CDR3 is TGTGCCAGCAGCAACCAAGAGACCCAGTACTTC. Protein product: CASSNQETQYF. The chain employs TRBV9 and TRBJ2-5; no clear D gene. Trimming cost V 4 bases and J 0 bases, with 1 base left between them. The CDR3 length is 11 residues. The germline V gene has CDR1 SGDLS and CDR2 YYNGEE. The full variable domain, in which reference TRBV9 and TRBJ2-5 provide the parts outside the CDR3, is DSGVTQTPKHLITATGQRVTLRCSPRSGDLSVYWYQQSLDQGLQFLIQYYNGEERAKGNILERFSAQQFPDLHSELNLSSLELGDSALYFCASSNQETQYFGPGTRLLVL.

This clone was detected only a few times. The CDR3 region has the DNA TGTGCCAGCAGCCAAGATTTCCAGCGGGGGAACAATGAGCAGTTCTTC. This codes for CASSQDFQRGNNEQFF. This rearrangement joins TRBV7-2 to TRBJ2-1, with 8 positions matching TRBD2. CDR1 and CDR2 (germline): SGHTA, FQGNSA. J lost 5 bases, V lost 5 bases, and 11 bases had no gene match. This CDR3 region has 16 residues.

This clone came up a few times. The rearrangement links TRBV11-2 to TRBJ2-2; D is unclear. Germline CDR1 and CDR2: SGHAT and FQNNGV. The length of the CDR3 is 14 residues. The ends were cut back, 5 bases at V and 8 bases at J, with 15 bases in the middle. The CDR3 DNA reads as TGTGCCAGCAGCCCCTCAATGGGTCAGGGGGAGCTGTTTTTT. Amino acids: CASSPSMGQGELFF.

The CDR3 loop reads CASSPGRPTGELFF. CDR3 bases: TGTGCCAGCAGTCCAGGGCGGCCCACCGGGGAGCTGTTTTTT. V usage is TRBV2 and J usage is TRBJ2-2; TRBD1 might be the D (5 bases). This CDR3 has 14 amino acids. Trimming cost V 5 bases and J 4 bases, with 11 bases left between them. Germline-derived CDR1 and CDR2 are SNHLY and FYNNEI.

There are a few counts of this clone. The chain combines TRBV23-1 with TRBJ2-1; D assignment may be TRBD1 or TRBD2 (5 bases each). TRBV23-1 is an ORF, and what it does is uncertain. This CDR3 is 18 amino acids long. V was clipped by 1 base and J by 5 bases, with 21 bases between them. CDR3 region: CASSQYFAGRVSDNEQFF. CDR3 nucleotides: TGCGCCAGCAGTCAATACTTTGCGGGCAGGGTCAGCGACAATGAGCAGTTCTTC.

This clone was found a few times. The rearrangement uses TRBV6-1 and TRBJ1-5, with D unclear. Germline-derived CDR1 and CDR2 are MNHNS and SASEGT. V was shortened by 3 bases and J by 3 bases, with 9 bases between the two germline ends. The length of the CDR3 is 14 residues. Here the CDR3 reads CASSDYSANQPQHF. CDR3 nucleotides: TGTGCCAGCAGTGACTACAGCGCCAATCAGCCCCAGCATTTT.

This clone appeared many times. The chain links TRBV7-9 to TRBJ2-3, with a tentative D call TRBD2 (5 bases). Germline V gives CDR1 SEHNR, CDR2 FQNEAQ (reference sequence). Trimming took 5 bases from V and 2 from J, leaving 14 bases between them. CDR3 size: 15 residues. The CDR3: CASSPRDLHTDTQYF. In DNA form, the CDR3 reads TGTGCCAGCAGCCCCCGGGATTTACACACAGATACGCAGTATTTT. The variable domain in full, completed from reference TRBV7-9 and TRBJ2-3, reads DTGVSQNPRHKITKRGQNVTFRCDPISEHNRLYWYRQTLGQGPEFLTYFQNEAQLEKSRLLSDRFSAERPKGSFSTLEIQRTEQGDSAMYLCASSPRDLHTDTQYFGPGTRLTVL.

Only a few counts were recorded for this clone. This sequence joins TRBV30 and TRBJ2-2; the D is unclear. CDR1 is GTSNPN and CDR2 is SVGIG in the germline V gene (reference sequence). The CDR3 has 13 residues. V lost 4 bases, J lost 4 bases, and 10 bases lay in between. This CDR3 is CAWTGHSTGELFF. CDR3 nucleotide sequence: TGTGCCTGGACCGGGCACAGCACCGGGGAGCTGTTTTTT.